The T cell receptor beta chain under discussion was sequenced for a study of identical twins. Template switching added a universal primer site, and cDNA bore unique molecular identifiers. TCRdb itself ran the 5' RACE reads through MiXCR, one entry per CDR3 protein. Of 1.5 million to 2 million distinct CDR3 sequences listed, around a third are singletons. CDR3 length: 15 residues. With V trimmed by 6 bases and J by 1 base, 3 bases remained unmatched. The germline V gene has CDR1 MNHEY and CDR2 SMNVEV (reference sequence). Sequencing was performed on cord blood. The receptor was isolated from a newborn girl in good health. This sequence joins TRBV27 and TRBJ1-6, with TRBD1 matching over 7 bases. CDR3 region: CASSLTGSYNSPLHF. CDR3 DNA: TGTGCCAGCAGCTTGACAGGGTCCTATAATTCACCCCTCCACTTT.